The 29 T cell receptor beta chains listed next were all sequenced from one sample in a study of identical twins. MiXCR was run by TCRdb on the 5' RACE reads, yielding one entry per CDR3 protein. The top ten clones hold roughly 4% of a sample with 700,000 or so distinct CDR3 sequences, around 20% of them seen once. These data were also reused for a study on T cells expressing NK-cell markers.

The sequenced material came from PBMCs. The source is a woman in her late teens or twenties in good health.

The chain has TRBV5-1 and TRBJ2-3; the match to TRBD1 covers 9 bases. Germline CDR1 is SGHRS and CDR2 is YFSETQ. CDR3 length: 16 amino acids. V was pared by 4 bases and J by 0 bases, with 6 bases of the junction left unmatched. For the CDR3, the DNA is TGCGCCAGCAGCCCCGGGACAGGGAGTAGCACAGATACGCAGTATTTT. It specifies CASSPGTGSSTDTQYF. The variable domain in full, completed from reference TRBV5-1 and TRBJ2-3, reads KAGVTQTPRYLIKTRGQQVTLSCSPISGHRSVSWYQQTPGQGLQFLFEYFSETQRNKGNFPGRFSGRQFSNSRSEMNVSTLELGDSALYLCASSPGTGSSTDTQYFGPGTRLTVL.

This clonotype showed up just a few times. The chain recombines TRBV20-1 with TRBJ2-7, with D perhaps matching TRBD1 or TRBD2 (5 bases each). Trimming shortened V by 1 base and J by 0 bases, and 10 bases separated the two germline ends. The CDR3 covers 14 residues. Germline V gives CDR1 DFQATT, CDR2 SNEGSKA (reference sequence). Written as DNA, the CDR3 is TGCAGTGCTAGAGGGGACGCAAGCTCCTACGAGCAGTACTTC. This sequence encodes CSARGDASSYEQYF.

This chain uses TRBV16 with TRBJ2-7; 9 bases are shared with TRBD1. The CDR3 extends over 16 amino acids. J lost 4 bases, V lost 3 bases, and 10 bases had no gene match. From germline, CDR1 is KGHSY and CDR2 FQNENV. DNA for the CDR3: TGTGCCAGCAGCCAGTCTTCCGGGACAGGGCTGTACGAGCAGTACTTC. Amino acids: CASSQSSGTGLYEQYF. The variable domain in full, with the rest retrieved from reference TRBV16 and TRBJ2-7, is GEEVAQTPKHLVRGEGQKAKLYCAPIKGHSYVFWYQQVLKNEFKFLISFQNENVFDETGMPKERFSAKCLPNSPCSLEIQATKLEDSAVYFCASSQSSGTGLYEQYFGPGTRLTVT.

The CDR3 is CASSLTGREYF. Written as DNA, the CDR3 is TGTGCCAGCTCACTTACAGGGAGGGAGTACTTC. V usage is TRBV18 and J usage is TRBJ2-7; TRBD2 is a possible D gene (7 bases). Germline CDR1 KGHSH, CDR2 LQKENI. Deletions cut 4 bases from V and 11 bases from J, with 12 bases between. The CDR3 sequence is 11 residues long.

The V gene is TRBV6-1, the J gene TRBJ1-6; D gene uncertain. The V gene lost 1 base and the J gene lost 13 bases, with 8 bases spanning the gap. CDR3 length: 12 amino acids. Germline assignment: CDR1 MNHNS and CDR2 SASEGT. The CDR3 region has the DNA TGTGCCAGCAGTGAAGGGTTTTTGCCCCTCCACTTT. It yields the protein CASSEGFLPLHF.

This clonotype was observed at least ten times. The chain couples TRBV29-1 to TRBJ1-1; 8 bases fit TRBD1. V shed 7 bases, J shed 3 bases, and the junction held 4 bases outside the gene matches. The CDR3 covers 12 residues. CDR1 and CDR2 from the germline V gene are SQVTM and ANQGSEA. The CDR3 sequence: CSGDRGHTEAFF. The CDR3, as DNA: TGCAGCGGCGACAGGGGCCACACTGAAGCTTTCTTT.

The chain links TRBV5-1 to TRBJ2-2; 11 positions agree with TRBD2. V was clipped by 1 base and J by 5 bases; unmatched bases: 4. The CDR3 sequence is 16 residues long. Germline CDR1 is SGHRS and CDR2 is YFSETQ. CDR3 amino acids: CASSLSTSGSTGELFF. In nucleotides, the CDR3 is TGCGCCAGCAGCTTGTCAACTAGCGGGAGTACCGGGGAGCTGTTTTTT. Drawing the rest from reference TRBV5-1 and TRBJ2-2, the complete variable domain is KAGVTQTPRYLIKTRGQQVTLSCSPISGHRSVSWYQQTPGQGLQFLFEYFSETQRNKGNFPGRFSGRQFSNSRSEMNVSTLELGDSALYLCASSLSTSGSTGELFFGEGSRLTVL.

The CDR3 nucleotides read TGCGCCAGCAGCTCGGAGGGGTCCTACACTGAAGCTTTCTTT. It specifies CASSSEGSYTEAFF. The V call is TRBV5-1, the J call TRBJ1-1, with D maybe TRBD1 (5 bases). This CDR3 is built from 14 residues. Germline CDR1 and CDR2: SGHRS and YFSETQ. V dropped 3 bases and J dropped 3 bases, with 12 bases sitting between them.

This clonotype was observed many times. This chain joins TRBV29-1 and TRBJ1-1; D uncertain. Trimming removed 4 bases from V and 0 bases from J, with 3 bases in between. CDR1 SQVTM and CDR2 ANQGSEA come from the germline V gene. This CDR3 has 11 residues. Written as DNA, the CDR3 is TGCAGCGTTGTAGTGAACACTGAAGCTTTCTTT. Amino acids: CSVVVNTEAFF.

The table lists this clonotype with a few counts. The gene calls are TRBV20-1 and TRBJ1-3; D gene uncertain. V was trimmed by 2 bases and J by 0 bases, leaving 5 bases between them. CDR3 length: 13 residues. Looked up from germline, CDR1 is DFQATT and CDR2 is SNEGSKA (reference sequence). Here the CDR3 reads CSARRTSGNTIYF. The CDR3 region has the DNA TGCAGTGCTAGACGGACCTCTGGAAACACCATATATTTT.

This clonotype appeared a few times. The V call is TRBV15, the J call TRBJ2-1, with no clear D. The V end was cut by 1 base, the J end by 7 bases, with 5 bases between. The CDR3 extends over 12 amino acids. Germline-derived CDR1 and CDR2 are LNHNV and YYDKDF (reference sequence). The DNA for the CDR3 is TGTGCCACCAGCAGAGTAAAAAATGAGCAGTTCTTC. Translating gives CATSRVKNEQFF.

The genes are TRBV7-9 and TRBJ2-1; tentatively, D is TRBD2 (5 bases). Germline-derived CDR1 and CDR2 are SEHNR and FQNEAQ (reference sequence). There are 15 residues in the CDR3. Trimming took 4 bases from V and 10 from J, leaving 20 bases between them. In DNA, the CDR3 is TGTGCCAGCAGCTCTCCGAGCGGCCCCCGGCTCGAGCAGTTCTTC. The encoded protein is CASSSPSGPRLEQFF. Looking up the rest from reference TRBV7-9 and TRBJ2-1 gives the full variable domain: DTGVSQNPRHKITKRGQNVTFRCDPISEHNRLYWYRQTLGQGPEFLTYFQNEAQLEKSRLLSDRFSAERPKGSFSTLEIQRTEQGDSAMYLCASSSPSGPRLEQFFGPGTRLTVL.

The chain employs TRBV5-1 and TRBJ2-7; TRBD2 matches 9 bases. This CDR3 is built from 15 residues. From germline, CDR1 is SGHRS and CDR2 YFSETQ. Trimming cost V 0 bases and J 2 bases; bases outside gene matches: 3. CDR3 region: CASSLVAGETYEQYF. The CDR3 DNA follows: TGCGCCAGCAGCTTGGTAGCGGGGGAGACCTACGAGCAGTACTTC.

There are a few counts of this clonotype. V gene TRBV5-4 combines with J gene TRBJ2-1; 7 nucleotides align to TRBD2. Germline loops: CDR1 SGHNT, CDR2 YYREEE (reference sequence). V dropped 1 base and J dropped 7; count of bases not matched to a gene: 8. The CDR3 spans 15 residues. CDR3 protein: CASSLTSVGGNEQFF. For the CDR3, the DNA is TGTGCCAGCAGCTTGACTAGCGTGGGGGGGAATGAGCAGTTCTTC.

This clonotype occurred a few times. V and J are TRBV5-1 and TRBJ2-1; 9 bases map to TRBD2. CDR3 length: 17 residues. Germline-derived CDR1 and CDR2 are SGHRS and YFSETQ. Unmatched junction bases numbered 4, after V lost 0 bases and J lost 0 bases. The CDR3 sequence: CASSLASGTHSYNEQFF. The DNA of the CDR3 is TGCGCCAGCAGCTTGGCTAGCGGGACGCACTCCTACAATGAGCAGTTCTTC.

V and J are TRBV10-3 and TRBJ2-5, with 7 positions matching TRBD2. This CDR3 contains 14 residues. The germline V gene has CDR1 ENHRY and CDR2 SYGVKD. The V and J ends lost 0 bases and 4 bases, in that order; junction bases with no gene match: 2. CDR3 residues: CAISESTGGETQYF. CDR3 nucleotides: TGTGCCATCAGTGAGTCGACGGGGGGAGAGACCCAGTACTTC.

CDR3 DNA: TGCAGCGTGGAGGGACAGGCCAACTATGGCTACACCTTC. Translating it yields CSVEGQANYGYTF. The rearrangement uses TRBV29-1 and TRBJ1-2; TRBD1 matches at 8 bases. CDR3 size: 13 residues. Germline V CDR1 and CDR2: SQVTM, ANQGSEA. J was trimmed by 2 bases and V by 6 bases; bases with no gene match: 5.

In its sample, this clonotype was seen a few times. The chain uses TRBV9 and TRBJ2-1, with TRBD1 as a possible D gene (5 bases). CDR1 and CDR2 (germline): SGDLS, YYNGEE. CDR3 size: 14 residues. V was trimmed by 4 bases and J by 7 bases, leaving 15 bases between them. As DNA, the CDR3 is TGTGCCAGCAGCACCCTGGGGCGCGCGAATGAGCAGTTCTTC. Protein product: CASSTLGRANEQFF.

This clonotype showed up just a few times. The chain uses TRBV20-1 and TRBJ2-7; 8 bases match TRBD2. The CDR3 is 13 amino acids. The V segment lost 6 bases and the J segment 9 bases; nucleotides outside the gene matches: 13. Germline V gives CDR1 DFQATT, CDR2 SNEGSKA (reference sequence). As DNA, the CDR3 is TGCAGTGCCAGTCGGGGGGGGTTAAGTGGGCAGTACTTC. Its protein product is CSASRGGLSGQYF.

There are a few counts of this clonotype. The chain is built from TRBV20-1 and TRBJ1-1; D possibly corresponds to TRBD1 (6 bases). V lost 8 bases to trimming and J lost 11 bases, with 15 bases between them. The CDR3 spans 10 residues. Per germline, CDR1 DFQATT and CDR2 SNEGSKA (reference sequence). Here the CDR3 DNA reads TGCAGTCCGTCATGGACAGACGCTTTCTTT. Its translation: CSPSWTDAFF.

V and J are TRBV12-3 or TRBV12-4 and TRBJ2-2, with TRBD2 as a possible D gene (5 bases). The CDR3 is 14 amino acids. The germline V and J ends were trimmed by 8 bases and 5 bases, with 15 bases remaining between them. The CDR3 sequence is CASGRTGETGELFF. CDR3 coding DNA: TGTGCCAGCGGACGTACCGGGGAGACCGGGGAGCTGTTTTTT.

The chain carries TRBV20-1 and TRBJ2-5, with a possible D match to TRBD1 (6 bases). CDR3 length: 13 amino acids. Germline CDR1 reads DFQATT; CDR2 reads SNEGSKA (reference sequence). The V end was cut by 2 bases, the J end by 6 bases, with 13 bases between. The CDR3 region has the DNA TGCAGTGCTAGACTCGCAGGGGTGAAGACCCAGTACTTC. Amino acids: CSARLAGVKTQYF.

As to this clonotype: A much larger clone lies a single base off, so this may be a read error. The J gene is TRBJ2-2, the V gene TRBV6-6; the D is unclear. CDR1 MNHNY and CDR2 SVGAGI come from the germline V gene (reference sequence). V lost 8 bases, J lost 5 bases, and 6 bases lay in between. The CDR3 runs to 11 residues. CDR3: CASALTGELFF. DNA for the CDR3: TGTGCCAGCGCCCTAACCGGGGAGCTGTTTTTT.

The CDR3 region is CASSNNLGGAYEQYF. The CDR3 nucleotides are TGTGCCAGCAGCAATAACCTAGGGGGAGCCTACGAGCAGTACTTC. V usage is TRBV12-3 or TRBV12-4 and J usage is TRBJ2-7, with a possible D match to TRBD1 (6 bases). V lost 6 bases and J 2 bases, leaving 17 bases between the germline ends. The CDR3 runs 15 residues.

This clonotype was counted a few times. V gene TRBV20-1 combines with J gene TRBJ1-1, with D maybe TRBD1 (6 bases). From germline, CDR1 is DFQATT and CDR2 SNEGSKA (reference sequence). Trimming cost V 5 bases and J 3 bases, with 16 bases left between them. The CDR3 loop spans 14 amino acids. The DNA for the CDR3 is TGCAGTGCTTCAAACAGGGTAGGGGACACTGAAGCTTTCTTT. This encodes CSASNRVGDTEAFF.

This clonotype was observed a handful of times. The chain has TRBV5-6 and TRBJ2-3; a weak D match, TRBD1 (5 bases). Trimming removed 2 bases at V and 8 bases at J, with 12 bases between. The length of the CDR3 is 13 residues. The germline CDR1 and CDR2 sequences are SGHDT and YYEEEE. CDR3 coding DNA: TGTGCCAGCAGCTTCCCCCAGGGTCGTACGCAGTATTTT. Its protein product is CASSFPQGRTQYF.

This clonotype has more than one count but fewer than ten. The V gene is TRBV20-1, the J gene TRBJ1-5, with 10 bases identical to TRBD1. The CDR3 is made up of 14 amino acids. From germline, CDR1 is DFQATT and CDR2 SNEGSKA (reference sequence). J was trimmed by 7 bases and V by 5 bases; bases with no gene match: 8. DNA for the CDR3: TGCAGTGCTGTCTCCGGGACAGGGGTGCAGCCCCAGCATTTT. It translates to CSAVSGTGVQPQHF.

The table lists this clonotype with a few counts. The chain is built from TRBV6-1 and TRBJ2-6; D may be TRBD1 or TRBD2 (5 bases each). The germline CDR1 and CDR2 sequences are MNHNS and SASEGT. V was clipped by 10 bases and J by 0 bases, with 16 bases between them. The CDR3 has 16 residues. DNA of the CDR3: TGTGCCACCCTTTCCGGGGACCCCTCTGGGGCCAACGTCCTGACTTTC. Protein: CATLSGDPSGANVLTF.

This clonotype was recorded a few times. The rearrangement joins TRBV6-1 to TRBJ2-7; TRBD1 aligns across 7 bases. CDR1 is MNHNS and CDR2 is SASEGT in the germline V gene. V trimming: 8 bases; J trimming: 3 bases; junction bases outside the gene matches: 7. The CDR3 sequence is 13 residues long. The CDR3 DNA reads TGTGCCAGCGTAAACAGGGGCCTCTACGAGCAGTACTTC. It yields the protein CASVNRGLYEQYF.